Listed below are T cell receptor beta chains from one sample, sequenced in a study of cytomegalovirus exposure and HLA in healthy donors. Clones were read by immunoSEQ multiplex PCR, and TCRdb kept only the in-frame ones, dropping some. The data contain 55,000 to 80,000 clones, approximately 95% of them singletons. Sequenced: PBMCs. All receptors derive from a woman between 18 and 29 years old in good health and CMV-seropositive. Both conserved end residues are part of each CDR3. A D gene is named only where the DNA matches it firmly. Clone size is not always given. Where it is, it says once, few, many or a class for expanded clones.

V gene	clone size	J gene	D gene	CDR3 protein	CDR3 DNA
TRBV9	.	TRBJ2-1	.	CASSVGRMAYNEQFF	TGTGCCAGCAGCGTAGGTCGTATGGCATACAATGAGCAGTTCTTC
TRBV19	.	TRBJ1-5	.	CASSPLISNQPQHF	TGTGCCAGTAGCCCACTAATCAGCAATCAGCCCCAGCATTTT
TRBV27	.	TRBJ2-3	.	CASSFRRGLSTDTQYF	TGTGCCAGCAGTTTCCGCAGGGGTCTTAGCACAGATACGCAGTATTTT
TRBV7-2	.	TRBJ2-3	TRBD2	CASSLLAGGTTDTQYF	TGTGCCAGCAGCCTTCTCGCGGGGGGCACCACAGATACGCAGTATTTT
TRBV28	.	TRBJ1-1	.	CASSLRGTWTEAFF	TGTGCCAGCAGTTTACGGGGTACGTGGACTGAAGCTTTCTTT
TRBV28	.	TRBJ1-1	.	CASSLLQGSEAFF	TGTGCCAGCAGTTTATTGCAGGGCTCTGAAGCTTTCTTT
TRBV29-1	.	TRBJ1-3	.	CSVEKDSRSGNTIYF	TGCAGCGTTGAAAAGGACAGCCGCTCTGGAAACACCATATATTTT
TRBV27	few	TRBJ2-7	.	CASSREPNYYEQYF	TGTGCCAGCAGTAGGGAGCCCAACTACTACGAGCAGTACTTC
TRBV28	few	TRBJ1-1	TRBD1	CASKVAGGDPEAFF	TGTGCCAGCAAGGTCGCAGGGGGCGACCCTGAAGCTTTCTTT
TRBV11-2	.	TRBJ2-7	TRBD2	CASSHGRTSGSYEQYF	TGTGCCAGCAGCCACGGACGGACTAGCGGTTCCTACGAGCAGTACTTC
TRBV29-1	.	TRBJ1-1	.	CSVKARTWNTEAFF	TGCAGCGTTAAGGCTAGGACATGGAACACTGAAGCTTTCTTT
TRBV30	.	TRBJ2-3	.	CAWSVPASLSTDTQYF	TGTGCCTGGAGTGTACCGGCTAGCCTCAGCACAGATACGCAGTATTTT
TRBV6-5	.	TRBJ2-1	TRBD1	CASSPLDRAYNEQFF	TGTGCCAGCAGCCCACTCGACAGGGCCTACAATGAGCAGTTCTTC
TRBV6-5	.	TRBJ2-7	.	CASSPPGATSYEQYF	TGTGCCAGCAGTCCACCAGGGGCGACTTCCTACGAGCAGTACTTC
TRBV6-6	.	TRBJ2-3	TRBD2	CASNRLAGIMTDTQYF	TGTGCCAGCAATCGACTAGCGGGAATCATGACAGATACGCAGTATTTT
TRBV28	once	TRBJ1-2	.	CASSLIVRGAGYTF	TGTGCCAGCAGTTTAATTGTCAGGGGAGCTGGCTACACCTTC
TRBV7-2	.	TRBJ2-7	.	CASSLGGGSGAYEQYF	TGTGCCAGCAGCTTAGGTGGCGGTAGCGGAGCCTACGAGCAGTACTTC
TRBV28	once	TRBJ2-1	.	CASGPPGYNEQFF	TGTGCCAGCGGCCCCCCGGGCTACAATGAGCAGTTCTTC
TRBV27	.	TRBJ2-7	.	CASWGTGMYEQYF	TGTGCCAGCTGGGGTACAGGGATGTACGAGCAGTACTTC
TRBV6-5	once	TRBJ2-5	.	CASSTTGGETQYF	TGTGCCAGCAGCACGACAGGCGGGGAGACCCAGTACTTC
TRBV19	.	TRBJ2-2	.	CASSLHTGELFF	TGTGCCAGTAGTCTACACACCGGGGAGCTGTTTTTT
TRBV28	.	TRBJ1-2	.	CASRGGDGRDAYGYTF	TGTGCCAGCAGGGGAGGAGACGGCAGGGACGCCTATGGCTACACCTTC
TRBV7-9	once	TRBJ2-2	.	CATGLSTNTGELFF	TGTGCCACCGGACTTTCTACGAACACCGGGGAGCTGTTTTTT
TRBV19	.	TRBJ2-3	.	CASSISGVDTQYF	TGTGCCAGTAGTATAAGCGGAGTGGATACGCAGTATTTT
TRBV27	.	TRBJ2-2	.	CASSLSAVRTGELFF	TGTGCCAGCAGTTTATCCGCGGTGCGGACCGGGGAGCTGTTTTTT
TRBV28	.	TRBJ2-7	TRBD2	CASSLRTSGAPIEQYF	TGTGCCAGCAGTCTAAGGACTAGCGGGGCCCCTATCGAGCAGTACTTC
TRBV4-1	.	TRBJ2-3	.	CASSQEGGWGDTQYF	TGCGCCAGCAGCCAAGAAGGAGGGTGGGGAGATACGCAGTATTTT
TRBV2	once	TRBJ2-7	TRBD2	CASSEARGGAYEQYF	TGTGCCAGCAGTGAAGCGCGGGGGGGAGCCTACGAGCAGTACTTC
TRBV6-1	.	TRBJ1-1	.	CASWPGQLNTEAFF	TGTGCCAGCTGGCCGGGACAACTGAACACTGAAGCTTTCTTT
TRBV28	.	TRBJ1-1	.	CASTNSYTEAFF	TGTGCCAGCACTAATTCATACACTGAAGCTTTCTTT
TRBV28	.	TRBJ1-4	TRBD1	CASSFLGDSTNERLFF	TGTGCCAGCAGTTTTTTGGGGGACAGTACCAATGAAAGACTGTTTTTT
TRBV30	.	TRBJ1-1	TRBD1	CAWSEQGATEAFF	TGTGCCTGGAGCGAACAGGGGGCAACTGAAGCTTTCTTT
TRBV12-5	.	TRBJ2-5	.	CASALLGETQYF	TGTGCTAGTGCCCTCCTAGGAGAGACCCAGTACTTC
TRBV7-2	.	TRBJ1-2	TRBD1	CASSPYRQGAHGYTF	TGTGCCAGCAGCCCATACCGCCAGGGGGCGCACGGCTACACCTTC
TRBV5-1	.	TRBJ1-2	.	CASSLVYRARGYTF	TGCGCCAGCAGCTTGGTTTACAGGGCTCGGGGCTACACCTTC
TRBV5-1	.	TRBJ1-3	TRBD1	CASSDSGTGFGNTIYF	TGCGCCAGCAGCGACTCCGGGACAGGTTTTGGAAACACCATATATTTT
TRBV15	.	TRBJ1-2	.	CATSRDLEGNYGYTF	TGTGCCACCAGCAGAGATCTGGAGGGGAACTATGGCTACACCTTC
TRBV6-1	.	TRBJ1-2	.	CASSEQITTLGEDGYTF	TGTGCCAGCAGTGAACAGATCACGACACTGGGAGAGGATGGCTACACCTTC
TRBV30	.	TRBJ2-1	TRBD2	CAWRVAGGYNEQFF	TGTGCCTGGAGGGTAGCGGGAGGGTACAATGAGCAGTTCTTC
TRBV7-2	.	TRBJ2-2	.	CASSYNTGQNGELFF	TGTGCCAGCAGCTACAACACCGGACAGAACGGGGAGCTGTTTTTT
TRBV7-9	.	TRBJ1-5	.	CASSLGTERNQPQHF	TGTGCCAGCAGCTTAGGGACGGAGCGGAATCAGCCCCAGCATTTT
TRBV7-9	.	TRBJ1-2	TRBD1	CASSLAVGQDRGYTF	TGTGCCAGCAGCTTAGCGGTGGGACAGGACCGGGGCTACACCTTC
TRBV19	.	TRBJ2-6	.	CASSIDGASGANVLTF	TGTGCCAGTAGTATAGATGGAGCCTCTGGGGCCAACGTCCTGACTTTC
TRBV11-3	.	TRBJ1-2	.	CASSSVKGADLHGYTF	TGTGCCAGCAGCTCAGTAAAGGGAGCCGACCTACATGGCTACACCTTC
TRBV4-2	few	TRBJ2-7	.	CASSQEFSVASYEQYF	TGTGCCAGCAGCCAAGAGTTTAGCGTAGCCTCCTACGAGCAGTACTTC
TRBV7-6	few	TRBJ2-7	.	CASSLAGGAYEQYF	TGTGCCAGCAGCTTAGCGGGAGGCGCCTACGAGCAGTACTTC
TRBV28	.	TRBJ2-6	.	CASSLSLGEANVLTF	TGTGCCAGCAGTTTAAGTCTCGGGGAGGCCAACGTCCTGACTTTC
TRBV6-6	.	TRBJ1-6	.	CASSYGSGVNSPLHF	TGTGCCAGCAGTTATGGGTCGGGGGTTAATTCACCCCTCCACTTT
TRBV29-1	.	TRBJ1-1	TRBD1	CSVPGRGDTEAFF	TGCAGCGTTCCCGGCAGGGGGGACACTGAAGCTTTCTTT
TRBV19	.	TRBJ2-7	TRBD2	CASSWSGGPYEQYF	TGTGCCAGTAGTTGGAGCGGGGGGCCCTACGAGCAGTACTTC
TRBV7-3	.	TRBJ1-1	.	CASSLTGVTEAFF	TGTGCCAGCAGCTTAACAGGGGTCACTGAAGCTTTCTTT
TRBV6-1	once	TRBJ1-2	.	CASRVSGDSNGYTF	TGTGCCAGCAGGGTAAGCGGGGATAGCAATGGCTACACCTTC